This entry describes one TCR delta chain. Its cognate antigen has yet to be identified. Base quality data are lacking; no much larger clone is found one base away. This sample is part of a study of Vδ1+ human thymocytes (dated by TCRdb to 2016 to 2018). With regard to the full study: The study characterised mRNA-level TRG and TRD CDR3 repertoires of highly purified Vdelta1+ thymocytes from young children as a data resource. The multiplex-based CDR3 amplicon strategy had previously been validated against 5'RACE-based CDR3 amplicon generation methods. Overall study results and their limits: Numerous TRG clonotypes were shared among donors (up to about 7x10^3), while TRD repertoires were essentially private (a maximum of about 100 shared). Because no clustering by age or sex was observed, donors were not stratified by these variables in the analyses. Even though sort purity was high, approximately 21% of thymic TRD sequences were Vdelta2 (and few were Vdelta3), which was not the case for the peripheral blood Vdelta1+ controls. Because unexpected Vdelta2 sequences could lead to misinterpretation of bulk repertoire data, the authors recommended using highly purified populations and validating at the single-cell level. Thymic TRG and TRD repertoires appeared highly polyclonal with Gaussian CDR3 length distributions, unlike oligoclonal peripheral blood repertoires.

Thymic samples were depleted of alphabeta T cells, then CD3+ TCRVdelta1+ TCRVdelta2- thymocytes were FACS-sorted. The purity of the sorted Vdelta1+ thymocytes was between about 96% and 99.6%. Thymic specimens were obtained from several paediatric patients, aged from roughly 5 days to 15 months, who were undergoing corrective cardiac surgery. Thymic tissue was dispersed, and mononuclear cells were isolated on a Histopaque-1077 density gradient. The staining antibodies were anti-TCRVdelta1 clone TS8.2, anti-TCRVdelta2 clone B6, anti-CD3 clone HIT3a and anti-TCRalphabeta clone IP26. According to the germline V gene, CDR1 reads TSWWSYY and CDR2 reads QGS. The V end gives up 2 bases and the J end 0 bases, leaving 12 bases in the junction not matched to a gene. The CDR3 goes from the cysteine to the phenylalanine over 18 residues. The retained sequence is limited to the CDR3, 54 bases, with the frame set at the first base.

RNA extraction was carried out with the RNeasy mini kit, and reverse transcription was then done using Superscript III. Multiplex PCR was used to generate CDR3 amplicons, with pooled V-gene forward primers and a constant-region reverse primer carrying Illumina adaptor overhangs. After gel purification, amplicons were indexed with Nextera index primers over roughly 8 extra PCR cycles and were then purified with AMPure XP beads. Libraries were sequenced on an Illumina MiSeq with paired-end 250 bp reads, dual indexing and 20% PhiX spike-in. In the original analysis: FastQC was used to check read quality, and ea-utils fastq-join was used to merge TRG read pairs. Annotation of sequences was performed with IMGT/HighV-QUEST, only productive sequences with unambiguous V-gene assignment were retained, and clonotypes were defined by identical CDR3 sequence. For downstream analysis, the tools were VDJtools 1.1.1, tcR 2.2.3, Treemap and vegan Shannon diversity in R 3.4.4. Via CATT, TCRdb reprocessed the public reads, and rows with identical DNA were then joined. The V and J calls follow TCRdb's processing rather than the paper's. The sample profile shows roughly 55,000 delta-chain clones; 15% of them were found once. The ten largest account for 0.5% of the sample.

The rearranged segments are TRDV1 and TRDJ1; 7 central bases correspond to TRDD3. The specimen sequenced was Vdelta1+ gamma-delta thymocytes from the thymus. What the cell subset or site label conveys for this sample: FACS-sorted CD3+ TCRalphabeta- TCRVdelta1+ TCRVdelta2- thymocytes. This receptor was obtained from a boy younger than two who had congenital heart surgery. The nucleotide sequence reads TGTGCTCTTGGGGAAAGGTTGGGGGAAACCGCATACACCGATAAACTCATCTTT. Its translation is CALGERLGETAYTDKLIF.